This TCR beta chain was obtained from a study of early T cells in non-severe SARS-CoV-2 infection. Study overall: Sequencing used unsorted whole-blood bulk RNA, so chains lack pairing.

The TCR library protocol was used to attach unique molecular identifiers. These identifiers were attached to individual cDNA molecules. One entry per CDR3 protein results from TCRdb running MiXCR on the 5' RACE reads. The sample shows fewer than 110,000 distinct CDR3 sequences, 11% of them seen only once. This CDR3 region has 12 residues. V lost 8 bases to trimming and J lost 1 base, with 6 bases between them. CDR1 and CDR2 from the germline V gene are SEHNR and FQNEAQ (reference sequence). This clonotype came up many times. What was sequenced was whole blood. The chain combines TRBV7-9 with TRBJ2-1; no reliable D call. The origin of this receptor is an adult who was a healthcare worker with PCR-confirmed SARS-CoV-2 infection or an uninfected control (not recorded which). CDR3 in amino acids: CASGESYNEQFF. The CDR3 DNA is TGTGCCAGCGGTGAGTCCTACAATGAGCAGTTCTTC.